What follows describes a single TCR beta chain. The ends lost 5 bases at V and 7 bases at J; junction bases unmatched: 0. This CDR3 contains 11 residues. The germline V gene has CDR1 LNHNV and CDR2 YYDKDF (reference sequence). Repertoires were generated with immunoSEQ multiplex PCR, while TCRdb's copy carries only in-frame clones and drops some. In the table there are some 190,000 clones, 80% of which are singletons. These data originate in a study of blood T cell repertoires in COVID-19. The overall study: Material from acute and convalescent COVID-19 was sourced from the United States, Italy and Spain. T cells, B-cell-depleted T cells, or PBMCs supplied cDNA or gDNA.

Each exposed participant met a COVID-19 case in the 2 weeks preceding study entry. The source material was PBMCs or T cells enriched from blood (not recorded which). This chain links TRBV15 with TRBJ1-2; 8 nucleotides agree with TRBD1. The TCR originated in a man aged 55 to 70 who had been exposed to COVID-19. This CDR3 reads CATSDRGGYTF. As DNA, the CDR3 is TGTGCCACCAGCGACAGGGGTGGCTACACCTTC.